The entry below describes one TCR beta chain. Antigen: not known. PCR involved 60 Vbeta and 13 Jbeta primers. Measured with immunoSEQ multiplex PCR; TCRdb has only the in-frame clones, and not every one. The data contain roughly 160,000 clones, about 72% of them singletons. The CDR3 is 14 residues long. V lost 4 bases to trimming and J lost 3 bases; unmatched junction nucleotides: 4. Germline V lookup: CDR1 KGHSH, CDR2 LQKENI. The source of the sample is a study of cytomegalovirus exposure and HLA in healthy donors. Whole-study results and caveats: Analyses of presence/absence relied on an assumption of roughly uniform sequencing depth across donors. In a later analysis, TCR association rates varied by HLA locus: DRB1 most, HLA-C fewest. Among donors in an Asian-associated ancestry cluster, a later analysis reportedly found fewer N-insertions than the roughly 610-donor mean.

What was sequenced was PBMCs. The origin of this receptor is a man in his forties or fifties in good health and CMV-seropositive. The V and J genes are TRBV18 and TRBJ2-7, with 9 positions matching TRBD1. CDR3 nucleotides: TGTGCCAGCTCACACCCGGGACAGGGCTACGAGCAGTACTTC. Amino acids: CASSHPGQGYEQYF.